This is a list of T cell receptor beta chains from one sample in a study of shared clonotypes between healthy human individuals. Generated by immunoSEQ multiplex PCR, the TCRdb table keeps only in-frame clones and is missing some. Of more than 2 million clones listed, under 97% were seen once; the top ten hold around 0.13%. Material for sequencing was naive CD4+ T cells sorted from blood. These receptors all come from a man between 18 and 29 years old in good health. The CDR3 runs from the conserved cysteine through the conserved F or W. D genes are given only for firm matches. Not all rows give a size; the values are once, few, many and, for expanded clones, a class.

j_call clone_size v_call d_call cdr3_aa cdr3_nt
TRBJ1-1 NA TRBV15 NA CATSREQGGEAFF TGTGCCACCAGCAGAGAACAGGGAGGTGAAGCTTTCTTT
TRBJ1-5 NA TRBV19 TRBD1 CASSIGGTASLQPQHF TGTGCCAGTAGTATTGGCGGGACAGCCTCCCTCCAGCCCCAGCATTTT
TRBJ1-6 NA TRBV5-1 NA CASSLATDSFFYNSPLHF TGCGCCAGCAGCTTGGCTACGGACAGTTTTTTCTATAATTCACCCCTCCACTTT
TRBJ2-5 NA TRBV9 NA CASSGSGAGETQYF TGTGCCAGCAGCGGTTCAGGGGCTGGAGAGACCCAGTACTTC
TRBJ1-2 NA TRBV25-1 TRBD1 CATGQGYGYTF TGTGCCACCGGACAGGGTTACGGCTACACCTTC
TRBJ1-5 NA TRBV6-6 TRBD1 CASSGDRKKTNQPQHF TGTGCCAGCAGTGGGGACAGAAAAAAGACCAATCAGCCCCAGCATTTT
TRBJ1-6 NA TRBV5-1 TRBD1 CASSSGQEGISPLHF TGCGCCAGCAGCTCGGGACAGGAAGGGATTTCACCCCTCCACTTT
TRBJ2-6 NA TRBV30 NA CAWIGGKMGVGTGANVLTF TGTGCCTGGATCGGAGGGAAAATGGGGGTCGGTACCGGGGCCAACGTCCTGACTTTC
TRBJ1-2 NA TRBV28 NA CASSFYGGLTESDYGYTF TGTGCCAGCAGTTTTTATGGGGGGCTGACAGAGAGCGACTATGGCTACACCTTC
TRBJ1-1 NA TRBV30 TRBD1 CAWSVSRQGGITEAFF TGTGCCTGGAGTGTTTCGCGACAGGGCGGAATCACTGAAGCTTTCTTT
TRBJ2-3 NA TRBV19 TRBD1 CASSSRDRGADTQYF TGTGCCAGTAGTTCCCGGGACAGGGGTGCCGATACGCAGTATTTT
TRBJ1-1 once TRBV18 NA CASSTQGYNTEAFF TGTGCCAGCTCAACACAGGGTTACAACACTGAAGCTTTCTTT
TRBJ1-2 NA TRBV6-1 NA CASSANWGDSNYGYTF TGTGCCAGCAGTGCAAACTGGGGGGATTCTAACTATGGCTACACCTTC
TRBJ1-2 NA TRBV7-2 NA CASSYLGSGGYTF TGTGCCAGCAGCTATTTGGGAAGCGGTGGCTACACCTTC
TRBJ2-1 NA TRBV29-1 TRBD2 CSVPYSGSKGEQFF TGCAGCGTACCATATAGCGGGAGCAAGGGTGAGCAGTTCTTC
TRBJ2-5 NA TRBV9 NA CASSLELASETQYF TGTGCCAGCAGCTTAGAACTAGCATCAGAGACCCAGTACTTC
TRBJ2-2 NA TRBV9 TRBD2 CASSLAGVAGELFF TGTGCCAGCAGCCTAGCGGGAGTGGCCGGGGAGCTGTTTTTT
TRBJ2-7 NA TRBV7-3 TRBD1 CASSLQGVWIEGEQYF TGTGCCAGCAGCTTGCAGGGGGTCTGGATCGAAGGCGAGCAGTACTTC
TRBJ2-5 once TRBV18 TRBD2 CASSPSGGPQYF TGTGCCAGCTCACCGAGCGGGGGCCCCCAGTACTTC
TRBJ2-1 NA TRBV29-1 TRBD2 CSVARDYYNEQFF TGCAGCGTTGCGCGGGACTATTACAATGAGCAGTTCTTC
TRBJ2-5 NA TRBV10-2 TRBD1 CASRETGHQETQYF TGCGCCAGCAGGGAGACAGGGCACCAAGAGACCCAGTACTTC
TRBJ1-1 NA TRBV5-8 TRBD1 CASSLQGAGTEAFF TGTGCCAGCAGCTTGCAGGGGGCGGGCACTGAAGCTTTCTTT
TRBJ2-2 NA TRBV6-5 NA CASSGGKAGNGELFF TGTGCCAGCAGTGGTGGCAAGGCAGGGAACGGGGAGCTGTTTTTT
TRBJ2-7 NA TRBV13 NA CASSLLGPRGEQYF TGTGCCAGCAGCTTATTAGGACCTCGCGGCGAGCAGTACTTC
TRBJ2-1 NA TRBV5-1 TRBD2 CASSPTGGTYNEQFF TGCGCCAGCAGCCCGACGGGAGGAACCTACAATGAGCAGTTCTTC
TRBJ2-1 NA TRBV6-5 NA CASSYSSGNEQFF TGTGCCAGCAGTTACTCGTCTGGAAATGAGCAGTTCTTC
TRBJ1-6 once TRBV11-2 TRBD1 CASSLNRGHSPLHF TGTGCCAGCAGCTTAAACAGGGGGCACTCACCCCTCCACTTT
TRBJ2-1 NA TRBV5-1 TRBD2 CASSWGTSGRDSYNEQFF TGCGCCAGCAGCTGGGGGACTAGCGGGAGGGACTCCTACAATGAGCAGTTCTTC
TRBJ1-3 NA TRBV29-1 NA CSVEADTIYF TGCAGCGTTGAGGCGGACACCATATATTTT
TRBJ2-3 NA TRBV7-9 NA CASSLELAGPFTDTQYF TGTGCCAGCAGCTTAGAACTAGCTGGGCCCTTCACAGATACGCAGTATTTT
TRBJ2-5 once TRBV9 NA CASSVSVGRETQYF TGTGCCAGCAGCGTGTCGGTGGGGCGAGAGACCCAGTACTTC
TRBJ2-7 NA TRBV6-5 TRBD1 CASSYSRQGGYEQYF TGTGCCAGCAGTTACTCGAGACAGGGGGGGTACGAGCAGTACTTC
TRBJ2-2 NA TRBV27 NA CASSFRWANTGELFF TGTGCCAGCAGCTTCAGGTGGGCGAACACCGGGGAGCTGTTTTTT
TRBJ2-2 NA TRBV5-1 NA CASRRDSNTGELFF TGCGCCAGCAGACGGGACTCTAACACCGGGGAGCTGTTTTTT
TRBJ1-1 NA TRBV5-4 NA CASSLVGRRTEAFF TGTGCCAGCAGCTTGGTGGGGCGGCGGACTGAAGCTTTCTTT
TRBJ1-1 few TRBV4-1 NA CASSQDRAGSEAFF TGCGCCAGCAGCCAAGACAGGGCCGGTTCTGAAGCTTTCTTT
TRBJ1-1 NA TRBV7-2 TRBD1 CASSQDRGSDEAFF TGTGCCAGCTCCCAGGACAGGGGTTCTGATGAAGCTTTCTTT